This T cell receptor beta chain was recorded in a study of HIV-infected children after antiretroviral therapy interruption. Study background: Weeks 0, 48 and 150 were sampled under continuous treatment.

Regarding treatment: PENTA 11 planned treatment interruption arm or continuous ART arm. Naive CD4+ CD45RA+ CD45RO- T cells were sorted from thawed PBMCs. Unmatched junction bases numbered 5, after V lost 3 bases and J lost 0 bases. The germline V gene has CDR1 GTSNPN and CDR2 SVGIG (reference sequence). CDR3 length: 15 residues. A 3' RACE protocol on RNA, with unique molecular identifiers, produced the TCR library. TCRdb itself ran the 3' RACE reads through MiXCR, one entry per CDR3 protein. This sample has around 50,000 distinct CDR3 sequences; 4.3% occur once, and the top ten carry 0.6% to 0.85%. The TCR was taken from a pool of human donors with HIV. The chain joins TRBV30 to TRBJ2-4; 7 bases match TRBD2. The sequencing used CD45RA+ CD4+ T cells from PBMCs, pooled from several time points, collected from a donor given antiretroviral therapy, either interrupted or continuous. Subset denoted: naive CD4+ CD45RA+ CD45RO- T cells. CDR3 coding DNA: TGTGCCTGGAGCAGCGGGGCGCTAGCCAAAAACATTCAGTACTTC. Translating it yields CAWSSGALAKNIQYF.